This TCR beta chain was found in a study of T cells in Graves' hyperthyroidism and ophthalmopathy. Broader study findings: Expanded thyroid clonotypes (above 0.001) were mostly also found in blood.

The table lists this clonotype with many counts. Antigen specificity is unknown. The V and J ends lost 6 bases and 0 bases respectively, with 15 bases between them. The germline V gene encodes CDR1 SEHNR and CDR2 FQNEAQ (reference sequence). This CDR3 is built from 15 residues. TCR beta CDR3 regions were amplified from RNA. A first-round RT-PCR of the TCR CDR3 used the HTBI primer set. TCRdb ran MiXCR on the multiplex PCR reads and lists one entry per CDR3 protein. The top ten clones hold 15% to 20% of a sample with 480,000 or so distinct CDR3 sequences, 14% of them seen once. The receptor comes from a woman aged 18 to 35 with Graves' hyperthyroidism. The chain is built from TRBV7-9 and TRBJ2-7; tentatively, D is TRBD1 (5 bases). The specimen sequenced was blood. CDR3 residues: CASSPQGGSSYEQYF. The CDR3 region has the DNA TGTGCCAGCAGTCCCCAGGGTGGAAGCTCCTACGAGCAGTACTTC. The whole variable domain, remainder taken from reference TRBV7-9 and TRBJ2-7, is DTGVSQNPRHKITKRGQNVTFRCDPISEHNRLYWYRQTLGQGPEFLTYFQNEAQLEKSRLLSDRFSAERPKGSFSTLEIQRTEQGDSAMYLCASSPQGGSSYEQYFGPGTRLTVT.